The next 29 T cell receptor beta chains were all read from a single sample in a study of shared clonotypes between healthy human individuals. The table came from immunoSEQ multiplex PCR; TCRdb's copy has only in-frame clones and leaves some out. The table includes hundreds of thousands of clones, around three quarters detected once. The sequenced material came from memory CD4+ T cells sorted from blood. Regarding subset: CD45RA-negative fraction. These receptors were collected from a woman in her 30s in good health.

This rearrangement joins TRBV11-2 to TRBJ2-7; a possible D gene is TRBD2 (6 bases). Per the germline V gene, CDR1 is SGHAT and CDR2 is FQNNGV. The CDR3 length is 16 residues. Trimming left V 5 bases short and J 2 bases short, with 19 bases between. The CDR3 is CASSPSGDLTPYEQYF. The CDR3 DNA sequence: TGTGCCAGCAGCCCCTCGGGGGACCTAACTCCCTACGAGCAGTACTTC.

This clone has more than one count but fewer than ten. The genes are TRBV19 and TRBJ1-2, with 7 bases aligning to TRBD1. The length of the CDR3 is 15 residues. Losses at the gene ends were 6 bases for V and 0 bases for J; bases not matched to a gene: 7. Germline V gene data show CDR1 as LNHDA and CDR2 as SQIVND (reference sequence). The CDR3 region is CASRWGQNSNYGYTF. CDR3 sequence (DNA): TGTGCCAGTAGATGGGGACAGAATTCTAACTATGGCTACACCTTC.

The chain employs TRBV7-6 and TRBJ2-7; 10 bases line up with TRBD1. Germline trimming cut 1 base from V and 4 bases from J; bases unmatched to any gene: 4. CDR3 size: 15 residues. Looked up from germline, CDR1 is SGHVS and CDR2 is FNYEAQ. CDR3 loop: CASSLGGTGEYEQYF. The DNA of the CDR3 is TGTGCCAGCAGCTTAGGAGGGACAGGGGAGTACGAGCAGTACTTC.

The chain joins TRBV11-2 to TRBJ2-5, with D perhaps TRBD2 (5 bases). CDR3 length: 15 residues. The V gene's germline CDR1 is SGHAT and CDR2 FQNNGV. With 5 bases removed from V and 5 bases from J, the gap between germline ends came to 18 bases. CDR3 sequence: CASSLPKGERETQYF. The CDR3 DNA reads TGTGCCAGCAGCCTCCCGAAGGGAGAAAGGGAGACCCAGTACTTC.

This clone has only one observation. The chain has TRBV27 and TRBJ2-1, with TRBD1 identical over 8 bases. Per the germline V gene, CDR1 is MNHEY and CDR2 is SMNVEV (reference sequence). J was trimmed by 6 bases and V by 5 bases; bases with no gene match: 6. This CDR3 comprises 14 residues. CDR3 sequence: CASSKGTGGNEQFF. The CDR3 nucleotides read TGTGCCAGCAGTAAAGGGACAGGAGGCAATGAGCAGTTCTTC.

This chain joins TRBV7-2 and TRBJ1-3; D is unresolved. CDR3 length equals 13 residues. V dropped 1 base and J dropped 2 bases, with 3 bases sitting between them. Germline CDR1 is SGHTA and CDR2 is FQGNSA. The CDR3 DNA reads as TGTGCCAGCAGCTTAGTGGCTGGAAACACCATATATTTT. Encoded protein: CASSLVAGNTIYF.

The DNA for the CDR3 is TGTGCCAGCCTTAGACAGGGAAGACCCTCCTACGAGCAGTACTTC. This gives the protein CASLRQGRPSYEQYF. The chain is built from TRBV28 and TRBJ2-7; 7 bases line up with TRBD1. The CDR3 has 15 amino acids. The J segment lost 0 bases and the V segment lost 8 bases, leaving 10 bases of the junction unmatched. CDR1 is MDHEN, CDR2 SYDVKM, per germline.

This clone was observed a few times. V and J are TRBV10-1 and TRBJ2-7; D is unresolved. V lost 7 bases and J 6 bases, leaving 16 bases between the germline ends. CDR1 is WNHNN, CDR2 SYGVQD, per germline (reference sequence). The CDR3 spans 13 residues. The CDR3, as DNA: TGCGCCAGCATTCCTACCCACGTGGGCGAGCAGTACTTC. Protein sequence: CASIPTHVGEQYF.

Regarding this clone: Other DNA sequences in the sample encode the same CDR3. The V call is TRBV5-1, the J call TRBJ2-1, with D possibly being TRBD2 (5 bases). This CDR3 contains 15 residues. V was shortened by 0 bases and J by 1 base, with 8 bases between the two germline ends. Germline assignment: CDR1 SGHRS and CDR2 YFSETQ. The CDR3 sequence: CASSLAAASYNEQFF. The CDR3 nucleotides are TGCGCCAGCAGCTTGGCAGCGGCTTCCTACAATGAGCAGTTCTTC.

The rearrangement links TRBV5-8 to TRBJ2-3; tentatively, D is TRBD2 (6 bases). Trimming took off 4 bases at V and 8 bases at J, with 14 bases between the two ends. Germline loops: CDR1 SGHTS, CDR2 YDEGEE. This CDR3 spans 13 amino acids. The CDR3 nucleotides are TGTGCCAGCAGCCGTGGGGGAGGATCTACGCAGTATTTT. Protein: CASSRGGGSTQYF.

This clone was observed a handful of times. The rearrangement links TRBV10-2 to TRBJ1-2; 9 nucleotides match TRBD1. The length of the CDR3 is 13 residues. CDR1 is WSHSY, CDR2 SAAADI, per germline. Trimming at V came to 4 bases and at J to 5 bases, leaving 2 bases not matched to a gene. Written as DNA, the CDR3 is TGCGCCAGCAGTGTAGGACAGGGGTATGGCTACACCTTC. Translation gives CASSVGQGYGYTF.

The chain employs TRBV7-9 and TRBJ1-5; 8 bases are a match to TRBD1. Germline assignment: CDR1 SEHNR and CDR2 FQNEAQ (reference sequence). V shed 3 bases and J 0 bases; nucleotides not matched to a gene: 7. This CDR3 spans 17 amino acids. For the CDR3, the DNA is TGTGCCAGCAGCTTGATCGGGACAGGCCTTAGCAATCAGCCCCAGCATTTT. Its protein is CASSLIGTGLSNQPQHF.

V is TRBV5-1 and J is TRBJ1-4; the D is unclear. There are 13 residues in the CDR3. Trimming took 0 bases from V and 8 from J, leaving 8 bases between them. Germline V CDR1 and CDR2: SGHRS, YFSETQ. The CDR3 DNA sequence: TGCGCCAGCAGCTTGGCCATCGAGGAAAAACTGTTTTTT. Translated, it gives CASSLAIEEKLFF.

This clone was detected a few times. Other DNA sequences within the sample encode an identical CDR3. J is TRBJ1-5 and V is TRBV6-5; 7 bases map to TRBD1. The V and J ends lost 5 bases and 6 bases, in that order; junction bases with no gene match: 4. Germline CDR1 is MNHEY and CDR2 is SVGAGI. This CDR3 has 13 residues. CDR3 sequence (DNA): TGTGCCAGCAGTCGACAGGGAGGTCAGCCCCAGCATTTT. Amino acid sequence: CASSRQGGQPQHF.

Only a few counts were recorded for this clone. The rearrangement uses TRBV5-4 and TRBJ2-1; TRBD2 matches 13 bases. CDR3 size: 15 residues. Germline V gene lookup returns CDR1 SGHNT and CDR2 YYREEE (reference sequence). Trimming took 4 bases from V and 10 from J; bases not matched to a gene: 8. The CDR3 nucleotides read TGTGCCAGCAGCCCCACTAGCGGGAGGGCCTGGGAGCAGTTCTTC. It specifies CASSPTSGRAWEQFF.

The chain recombines TRBV19 with TRBJ2-1, with D perhaps TRBD2 (5 bases). This CDR3 comprises 15 residues. The ends were cut back, 3 bases at V and 0 bases at J, with 9 bases in the middle. CDR1 and CDR2 (germline): LNHDA, SQIVND (reference sequence). This chain's CDR3 is CASSISVYSYNEQFF. The CDR3 DNA reads as TGTGCCAGTAGTATTAGCGTTTACTCCTACAATGAGCAGTTCTTC.

There are many counts of this clone. The gene calls are TRBV30 and TRBJ2-7; TRBD2 aligns across 7 bases. The CDR3 runs 14 residues. V lost 5 bases to trimming and J lost 2 bases; unmatched junction nucleotides: 9. Germline CDR1 GTSNPN, CDR2 SVGIG (reference sequence). The DNA of the CDR3 is TGTGCCTGGGCCCCGGGGACTAAGCCCTACGAGCAGTACTTC. Its translation: CAWAPGTKPYEQYF.

This clone showed up just once. This rearrangement joins TRBV18 to TRBJ2-7, with D possibly TRBD2 on 5 matching bases. CDR1 is KGHSH, CDR2 LQKENI, per germline. The CDR3 is 14 residues long. V was pared by 2 bases and J by 9 bases, with 17 bases between. This CDR3 is CASSPVDYSTTQYF. The DNA of the CDR3 is TGTGCCAGCTCACCAGTTGACTACAGTACGACGCAGTACTTC.

CDR3: CSVGITGSTGELFF. CDR3 DNA sequence: TGCAGCGTGGGGATCACAGGGAGCACCGGGGAGCTGTTTTTT. The chain joins TRBV29-1 to TRBJ2-2, with D perhaps TRBD1 (6 bases). CDR3 size: 14 residues. V dropped 6 bases and J dropped 4 bases, with 15 bases sitting between them. Germline lookup yields CDR1 SQVTM and CDR2 ANQGSEA.

V and J are TRBV6-5 and TRBJ1-1; 7 bases match TRBD1. Trimming removed 6 bases from V and 10 bases from J; junction bases left unmatched: 11. Germline CDR1 MNHEY, CDR2 SVGAGI. The CDR3 sequence is 13 residues long. The DNA for the CDR3 is TGTGCCAGCAGAGCAGGGGGAATCCCTAGAGCTTTCTTT. Translating gives CASRAGGIPRAFF.

The rearrangement joins TRBV6-6 to TRBJ1-1; D gene uncertain. The CDR3 extends over 16 amino acids. V lost 2 bases, J lost 5 bases, and 18 bases lay in between. Looked up from germline, CDR1 is MNHNY and CDR2 is SVGAGI (reference sequence). DNA of the CDR3: TGTGCCAGCAGTTACCGCACAAGGAGGGATTCGACTGAAGCTTTCTTT. It yields the protein CASSYRTRRDSTEAFF.

This clone came up once. The chain links TRBV25-1 to TRBJ2-3; D is perhaps TRBD1 (6 bases). The CDR3 is 15 residues long. Germline V gene lookup returns CDR1 MGHDK and CDR2 SYGVNS. The ends were cut back, 5 bases at V and 6 bases at J, with 18 bases in the middle. The CDR3 here is CASSSARGVADTQYF. For the CDR3, the DNA is TGTGCCAGCAGTTCAGCCAGGGGCGTTGCGGATACGCAGTATTTT.

The CDR3: CASKDGASTDTQYF. The DNA of the CDR3 is TGCGCCAGCAAGGACGGCGCTAGCACAGATACGCAGTATTTT. The chain uses TRBV5-1 and TRBJ2-3; no firm D call. V lost 6 bases, J lost 0 bases, and 11 bases lay in between. CDR3 size: 14 residues. Germline V gene lookup returns CDR1 SGHRS and CDR2 YFSETQ.

This clone was recorded only once. The chain carries TRBV14 and TRBJ2-7, with D unresolved. Germline V gene lookup returns CDR1 SGHDN and CDR2 FVKESK. Trimming pared 4 bases from V and 3 bases from J, leaving 7 bases between. The CDR3 is made up of 12 amino acids. The CDR3 region has the DNA TGTGCCAGCAGCCCGGACCGCTACGAGCAGTACTTC. Residues: CASSPDRYEQYF.

Ten or more counts support this clone. The sample contains more than one DNA sequence encoding this CDR3. The chain employs TRBV7-2 and TRBJ1-5; D uncertain. From germline, CDR1 is SGHTA and CDR2 FQGNSA. CDR3 length: 12 amino acids. V gave up 1 base and J gave up 6 bases, with 4 bases separating them. CDR3 nucleotides: TGTGCCAGCAGCTTAGTTGGTCAGCCCCAGCATTTT. Protein: CASSLVGQPQHF.

The chain carries TRBV7-2 and TRBJ2-1; 8 bases are shared with TRBD2. This CDR3 comprises 15 residues. Germline V gives CDR1 SGHTA, CDR2 FQGNSA. Germline trimming cut 8 bases from V and 10 bases from J; bases unmatched to any gene: 16. CDR3 in DNA: TGTGCCAGCCGCTACCGAGCGGGAGCGGTGGGGGAGCAGTTCTTC. Protein product: CASRYRAGAVGEQFF. Together with reference TRBV7-2 and TRBJ2-1, the CDR3 gives the full variable domain: GAGVSQSPSNKVTEKGKDVELRCDPISGHTALYWYRQSLGQGLEFLIYFQGNSAPDKSGLPSDRFSAERTGGSVSTLTIQRTQQEDSAVYLCASRYRAGAVGEQFFGPGTRLTVL.

The rearrangement joins TRBV18 to TRBJ1-4; 7 nucleotides match TRBD1. The CDR3 is 16 residues long. Trimming at V came to 8 bases and at J to 5 bases, leaving 14 bases not matched to a gene. The V gene's germline CDR1 is KGHSH and CDR2 LQKENI. The CDR3 DNA follows: TGTGCCAGCGCAGACAACTCCGGGACAGTGAATGAAAAACTGTTTTTT. Translation gives CASADNSGTVNEKLFF.

The chain carries TRBV11-2 and TRBJ2-3, with D possibly TRBD2 on 6 matching bases. The V and J ends lost 5 bases and 0 bases respectively, with 12 bases between them. This CDR3 spans 15 amino acids. Germline CDR1 is SGHAT and CDR2 is FQNNGV. The CDR3 region has the DNA TGTGCCAGCAGCGCATATAGCGGAAGCACAGATACGCAGTATTTT. It specifies CASSAYSGSTDTQYF.

This clone showed up just a few times. The gene calls are TRBV14 and TRBJ2-3; TRBD2 aligns across 8 bases. This CDR3 has 15 amino acids. Losses at the gene ends were 0 bases for V and 8 bases for J; bases not matched to a gene: 7. Germline CDR1 SGHDN, CDR2 FVKESK. DNA of the CDR3: TGTGCCAGCAGCCAAGATTACGCGGGAGGAATTACGCAGTATTTT. It codes for CASSQDYAGGITQYF.